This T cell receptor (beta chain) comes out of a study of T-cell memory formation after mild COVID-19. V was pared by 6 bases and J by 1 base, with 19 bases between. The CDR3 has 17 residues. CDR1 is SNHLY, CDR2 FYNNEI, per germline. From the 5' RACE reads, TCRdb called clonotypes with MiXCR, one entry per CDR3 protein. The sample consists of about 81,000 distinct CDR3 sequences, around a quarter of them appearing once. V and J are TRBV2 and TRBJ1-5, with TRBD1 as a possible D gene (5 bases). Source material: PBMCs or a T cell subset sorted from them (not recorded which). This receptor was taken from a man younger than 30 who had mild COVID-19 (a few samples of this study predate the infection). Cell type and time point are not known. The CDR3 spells CASRATAGPASNQPQHF. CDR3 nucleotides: TGTGCCAGCAGGGCTACTGCGGGACCAGCAAGCAATCAGCCCCAGCATTTT.